One and the same sample provided the 18 T cell receptor beta chains below, sequenced in a study of tumor-infiltrating lymphocytes in primary liver carcinoma. A primer in the constant region served to generate TCR beta cDNA from roughly 520 ng of total RNA. Researchers made the TCR beta libraries by running three nested multiplex PCR rounds with slightly modified ARM-PCR. With TRBV1-TRBV30 forward primers and a C-beta reverse primer, the first two PCR rounds were run for about 10 cycles each. A single record per CDR3 protein comes from TCRdb applying MiXCR to the multiplex PCR reads. The sample shows 75,000 to 90,000 distinct CDR3 sequences, 65% to 80% of them seen only once. For each extraction, RNA and DNA were obtained together from about 21-30 mg of unsorted bulk tissue. Sample: liver tumor tissue from sampling region 1. The subset: tumor region T1, superior pole. Receptors originate from a middle-aged man with primary liver carcinoma and hepatitis B virus infection.

A remark on this clonotype: A much larger clone lies a single base off, so this may be a read error. The rearrangement joins TRBV28 to TRBJ1-1; D unresolved. This CDR3 contains 15 residues. Germline CDR1 is MDHEN and CDR2 is SYDVKM. CDR3 loop: CARSSPRVGGTEAFF. The DNA for the CDR3 is TGTGCCAGGAGTTCACCGCGAGTAGGAGGGACTGAAGCTTTCTTT.

Note on this clonotype: A much larger clone differs by one base, so this may be a read error. Since no conserved phenylalanine or tryptophan closes the CDR3, a read error is the likely cause. The rearrangement joins TRBV5-1 to TRBJ2-5; D is ambiguous. Germline CDR1 SGHRS, CDR2 YFSETQ. With 0 bases removed from V and 3 bases from J, the gap between germline ends came to 0 bases. CDR3 length: 11 residues. CDR3 region: CASSLEETQYS. The CDR3 DNA is TGCGCCAGCAGCTTGGAAGAGACCCAGTACTCC.

In this sample, this clonotype turned up many times. The J gene is TRBJ1-1, the V gene TRBV6-6; D is unresolved. CDR1 is MNHNY and CDR2 is SVGAGI in the germline V gene (reference sequence). CDR3 length: 14 amino acids. Trimming pared 2 bases from V and 3 bases from J, leaving 10 bases between. CDR3 in amino acids: CASSYEGGDTEAFF. CDR3 bases: TGTGCCAGCAGTTACGAGGGTGGGGACACTGAAGCTTTCTTT.

The table lists this clonotype with a count of one. The rearrangement joins TRBV6-5 to TRBJ2-2; D gene ambiguous. Germline values: CDR1 MNHEY, CDR2 SVGAGI. This CDR3 comprises 13 residues. V lost 5 bases, J lost 7 bases, and 11 bases lay in between. The CDR3, as DNA: TGTGCCAGCAGTGACCACTCCGTCGGGGAGCTGTTTTTT. Residues: CASSDHSVGELFF.

A note on this clonotype: At one end the junction does not follow the germline gene, possibly because of a read error. V is TRBV6-1 and J is TRBJ2-5; D assignment may be TRBD1 or TRBD2 (5 bases each). The CDR3 extends over 15 amino acids. CDR1 is MNHNS and CDR2 is SASEGT in the germline V gene. The CDR3 region is CASSGPRKLQGTKYF. Here the CDR3 DNA reads TGTGCCAGCAGTGGCCCCAGGAAGCTCCAAGGGACCAAGTACTTC.

As concerns this clonotype: No conserved phenylalanine or tryptophan ends this CDR3, so it is likely a read error. This chain joins TRBV2 and TRBJ2-7; either TRBD1 or TRBD2 may supply D (5 bases each). The CDR3 has 13 residues. With 8 bases removed from V and 3 bases from J, the gap between germline ends came to 14 bases. In germline, CDR1 is SNHLY, CDR2 FYNNEI. Written as DNA, the CDR3 is TGTGCCAGCCGCCGGGACCCCAACTACGAGCAGTACTTA. This codes for CASRRDPNYEQYL.

Note on this clonotype: It may be a read error: a sequence one base away is much more abundant. This sequence joins TRBV5-1 and TRBJ1-4; 7 positions agree with TRBD1. The length of the CDR3 is 15 residues. The germline CDR1 and CDR2 sequences are SGHRS and YFSETQ. The CDR3 loop is CANSWGTVGKEKLFF. The DNA for the CDR3 is TGCGCCAACAGCTGGGGGACAGTCGGCAAAGAAAAACTGTTTTTT.

A note on this clonotype: The germline gene is not matched at one end of the junction; a read error may be the cause. The chain couples TRBV5-4 to TRBJ2-5; a weak D match, TRBD2 (5 bases). Germline V CDR1 and CDR2: SGHNT, YYREEE (reference sequence). The CDR3 length is 14 residues. The CDR3 coding sequence is TGTGCCAGGAGCGGTGGGTCAGAATGGGAGACACAGTACTTC. This gives the protein CARSGGSEWETQYF.

The rearrangement uses TRBV10-3 and TRBJ2-3, with a weak D call TRBD1 (6 bases). The germline V and J ends were trimmed by 0 bases and 6 bases, with 16 bases remaining between them. From germline, CDR1 is ENHRY and CDR2 SYGVKD. CDR3 size: 16 residues. CDR3 in amino acids: CAISESTGIPTDTQYF. The DNA of the CDR3 is TGTGCCATCAGTGAGTCTACAGGGATTCCCACGGATACGCAGTATTTT.

The chain combines TRBV4-1 with TRBJ2-1, with 7 bases that match TRBD2. CDR1 and CDR2 from the germline V gene are MGHRA and YSYEKL. This CDR3 region has 21 residues. V lost 1 base, J lost 2 bases, and 20 bases stayed unmatched. The CDR3 DNA follows: TGCGCCAGCAGCCAAGGAGGCACCAGGGCTTGCGGGAGATCCCCCTACAATGAGCAGTTCTTC. It is translated as CASSQGGTRACGRSPYNEQFF.

Concerning this clonotype itself: The junction and the germline gene differ at one end; a read error may be behind it. The chain recombines TRBV11-2 with TRBJ2-5; the D gene is possibly TRBD2 (6 bases). Germline CDR1 SGHAT, CDR2 FQNNGV. There are 16 residues in the CDR3. CDR3 sequence reads: CASSIGSSGSGETQNF. In DNA, the CDR3 is TGTGCCAGCAGCATAGGGAGTAGCGGCTCGGGGGAGACCCAGAACTTC.

J is TRBJ2-5 and V is TRBV11-2; D may be TRBD2 (6 bases). Germline V gene sequence: CDR1 SGHAT, CDR2 FQNNGV. Trimming pared 8 bases from V and 0 bases from J, leaving 19 bases between. The CDR3 covers 16 residues. The CDR3 sequence is CASGFRDSVHQETQYF. In DNA, the CDR3 is TGTGCCAGCGGATTCCGGGACTCGGTCCACCAAGAGACCCAGTACTTC.

About this clonotype itself: One end of the junction fails to match germline, which may point to a read error. This rearrangement joins TRBV7-8 to TRBJ2-5, with 7 bases that match TRBD1. Looked up from germline, CDR1 is SGHVS and CDR2 is FQNEAQ. The CDR3 has 15 residues. CDR3: CARSFSRGGQETQYF. The CDR3 coding sequence is TGTGCCAGGAGCTTCTCTAGAGGGGGCCAAGAGACCCAATACTTC.

Worth noting for this clonotype: As the CDR3 is not closed by the conserved phenylalanine or tryptophan, this likely results from a read error. It is unclear where the CDR3 begins or ends on the DNA, so no DNA is shown, and the CDR3 is as TCRdb lists it. The chain is built from TRBV6-2 or TRBV6-3 and TRBJ2-7; the table's D call, TRBD1, has no DNA check behind it. CDR1 and CDR2 from the germline V gene are MNHEY and SVGEGT. The CDR3 is 13 amino acids in total, end residues counted. CDR3 in amino acids: CAISRDRPYEQYS.

V gene TRBV6-6 combines with J gene TRBJ2-1; D is undetermined. CDR1 and CDR2 from the germline V gene are MNHNY and SVGAGI (reference sequence). The CDR3 consists of 14 residues. The CDR3 region is CARMNVHSYNEQFF. The CDR3 coding sequence is TGTGCTAGGATGAACGTGCACTCATACAATGAGCAGTTCTTC.

In the case of this clonotype: The junction does not match germline at one end; this may be a read error. The J gene is TRBJ2-1, the V gene TRBV13; D is perhaps TRBD1 (6 bases). The CDR3 length is 15 residues. Germline CDR1 reads PRHDT; CDR2 reads FYEKMQ (reference sequence). CDR3 sequence reads: CTSNFTGIPYNEQFF. The CDR3 region has the DNA TGTACCAGCAACTTTACAGGGATCCCCTACAATGAGCAGTTCTTC.

The V gene is TRBV7-3, the J gene TRBJ2-1; 7 bases are shared with TRBD2. CDR1 SGHTA and CDR2 FQGTGA come from the germline V gene. V was clipped by 1 base and J by 0 bases; unmatched bases: 12. The CDR3 contains 19 residues. The CDR3 DNA follows: TGTGCCAGCAGCTTAAGGGGGGGAGTTGCGGTCTACTCCTACAATGAGCAGTTCTTC. This codes for CASSLRGGVAVYSYNEQFF.

Worth noting for this clonotype: A read error may produce the germline difference seen at one junction end. The V gene is TRBV6-5, the J gene TRBJ2-2; perhaps TRBD2 as D (5 bases). Looked up from germline, CDR1 is MNHEY and CDR2 is SVGAGI. This CDR3 contains 13 residues. CDR3 region: CTSRGPNTGELFF. The CDR3 nucleotides are TGTACCAGCCGGGGTCCTAACACCGGGGAGCTGTTTTTT.